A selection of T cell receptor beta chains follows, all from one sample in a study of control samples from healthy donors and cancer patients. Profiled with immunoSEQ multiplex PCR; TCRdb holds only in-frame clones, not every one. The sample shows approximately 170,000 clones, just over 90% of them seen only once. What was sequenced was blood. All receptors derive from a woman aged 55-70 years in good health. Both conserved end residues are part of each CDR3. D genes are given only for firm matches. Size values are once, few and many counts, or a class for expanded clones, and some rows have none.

CASSLGPRRNTEAFF,TGTGCCAGCAGTTTGGGACCGAGGAGGAACACTGAAGCTTTCTTT,.,15,.,TRBJ1-1,TRBV27
CASSSGINEQYF,TGTGCCAGCAGCTCAGGTATTAACGAGCAGTACTTC,.,12,.,TRBJ2-7,TRBV9
CASSLGLLGRTSSPLHF,TGTGCCAGCAGCTTAGGATTGTTGGGCAGGACCAGTTCACCCCTCCACTTT,.,17,.,TRBJ1-6,TRBV7-9
CASSLEGRPNTEAFF,TGTGCCAGCAGCTTAGAAGGGAGGCCGAACACTGAAGCTTTCTTT,.,15,.,TRBJ1-1,TRBV11-2
CASSSYGGTGELFF,TGTGCCAGCAGTTCATACGGGGGGACCGGGGAGCTGTTTTTT,.,14,TRBD2,TRBJ2-2,TRBV9
CASSGDRFASGVGYTF,TGCGCCAGCAGCGGGGACAGGTTCGCCTCAGGGGTGGGCTACACCTTC,once,16,TRBD1,TRBJ1-2,TRBV5-1
CASSQGYRETEAFF,TGCGCCAGCAGCCAAGGATACAGGGAGACTGAAGCTTTCTTT,.,14,.,TRBJ1-1,TRBV4-3
CASSNGIGQGYGYTF,TGCGCCAGCAGCAACGGCATTGGACAGGGGTATGGCTACACCTTC,.,15,TRBD1,TRBJ1-2,TRBV5-1
CASSPGGNYGYTF,TGTGCCAGCTCACCAGGGGGGAACTATGGCTACACCTTC,.,13,.,TRBJ1-2,TRBV18
CASRLRSGLHTDTQYF,TGTGCCAGCAGACTCAGGTCGGGACTTCACACAGATACGCAGTATTTT,.,16,.,TRBJ2-3,TRBV5-4
CASSQGSGEISGSPLHF,TGTGCCAGCAGCCAAGGTTCAGGGGAAATATCGGGTTCACCCCTCCACTTT,.,17,.,TRBJ1-6,TRBV14
CASRLHGGVSDYGYTF,TGTGCCAGCAGATTACACGGAGGGGTATCGGACTATGGCTACACCTTC,.,16,.,TRBJ1-2,TRBV5-5
CASSLASGYTEAFF,TGTGCCAGCAGCTTAGCATCGGGTTACACTGAAGCTTTCTTT,.,14,.,TRBJ1-1,TRBV7-2
CASSDEAGGRTGELFF,TGTGCCAGCAGCGACGAAGCGGGGGGAAGGACCGGGGAGCTGTTTTTT,.,16,TRBD2,TRBJ2-2,TRBV4-2
CASSVQGGLGTGNPGEQYF,TGTGCCAGCAGCGTACAGGGGGGCCTAGGGACAGGAAACCCAGGGGAGCAGTACTTC,.,19,TRBD1,TRBJ2-7,TRBV9
CSALVGEAFF,TGCAGTGCTCTTGTTGGTGAGGCTTTCTTT,.,10,.,TRBJ1-1,TRBV20-1
CASSQTGHSIYGYTF,TGCGCCAGCAGCCAGACAGGACATTCAATCTATGGCTACACCTTC,.,15,.,TRBJ1-2,TRBV5-1
CASSFGGGQGANYGYTF,TGTGCCAGCAGCTTCGGGGGGGGGCAGGGGGCTAACTATGGCTACACCTTC,.,17,TRBD1,TRBJ1-2,TRBV7-2
CASRRTGAYGYTF,TGTGCCAGCAGACGGACAGGGGCTTATGGCTACACCTTC,.,13,TRBD1,TRBJ1-2,TRBV6-5
CASSPPVREAFF,TGTGCCAGCTCACCACCTGTTCGTGAAGCTTTCTTT,.,12,.,TRBJ1-1,TRBV18
CASSVGPTRGQPQHF,TGTGCCAGCAGCGTAGGGCCCACCAGGGGTCAGCCCCAGCATTTT,once,15,.,TRBJ1-5,TRBV9
CASSIDRLGGYTF,TGTGCCAGTAGTATCGACAGGTTGGGAGGCTACACCTTC,.,13,.,TRBJ1-2,TRBV19
CASSLSLGLAGRVQQFF,TGTGCCAGCAGTTTATCCCTCGGACTAGCGGGGCGCGTACAGCAGTTCTTC,.,17,TRBD2,TRBJ2-1,TRBV27
CATREQGVNTEAFF,TGTGCCACCAGGGAGCAGGGGGTGAACACTGAAGCTTTCTTT,.,14,TRBD1,TRBJ1-1,TRBV27
CAISAQTGRGSNEQFF,TGTGCCATCAGTGCACAAACGGGGCGGGGTTCCAATGAGCAGTTCTTC,.,16,.,TRBJ2-1,TRBV10-3
CASSLVRESKGNTIYF,TGTGCCAGCAGCTTAGTACGGGAATCTAAAGGAAACACCATATATTTT,.,16,.,TRBJ1-3,TRBV7-8
CASSLEHYGYTF,TGTGCCAGCAGTTTAGAGCATTATGGCTACACCTTC,.,12,.,TRBJ1-2,TRBV12-3/TRBV12-4
CASSRGQGGTEAFF,TGCGCCAGCAGCCGCGGACAGGGAGGCACTGAAGCTTTCTTT,many,14,TRBD1,TRBJ1-1,TRBV4-1
CASSLERGGDTQYF,TGTGCCAGCAGCCTGGAGCGGGGGGGGGATACGCAGTATTTT,.,14,TRBD2,TRBJ2-3,TRBV7-2
CASSLDFRGNGYTF,TGTGCCAGCAGCTTAGATTTTCGGGGCAATGGCTACACCTTC,.,14,.,TRBJ1-2,TRBV7-9
CASRRGDKGTEAFF,TGTGCCAGCAGACGAGGAGACAAAGGCACTGAAGCTTTCTTT,.,14,.,TRBJ1-1,TRBV5-5
CASSLGQEGQPQHF,TGTGCCAGCAGCCTCGGACAGGAAGGTCAGCCCCAGCATTTT,few,14,TRBD1,TRBJ1-5,TRBV3-1/TRBV3-2
CASSSKHQDFSNQPQHF,TGTGCCAGCAGTTCCAAACATCAGGATTTTAGCAATCAGCCCCAGCATTTT,.,17,.,TRBJ1-5,TRBV6-2/TRBV6-3
CASSRGTGYGNTIYF,TGTGCCAGCAGCCGAGGGACAGGGTATGGAAACACCATATATTTT,.,15,TRBD1,TRBJ1-3,TRBV5-4
CASSIMNTEAFF,TGTGCCAGCAGTATAATGAACACTGAAGCTTTCTTT,.,12,.,TRBJ1-1,TRBV2
CASGQGASLYGYTF,TGTGCCAGCGGACAGGGGGCCTCTCTCTATGGCTACACCTTC,once,14,TRBD1,TRBJ1-2,TRBV6-5
CAISESQGNYGYTF,TGTGCCATCAGTGAGTCTCAGGGGAACTATGGCTACACCTTC,.,14,.,TRBJ1-2,TRBV10-3
CASSRGLGGNEQFF,TGTGCCAGCAGCCGGGGGTTGGGGGGCAATGAGCAGTTCTTC,once,14,.,TRBJ2-1,TRBV11-2
CAISESDRVEYYGYTF,TGTGCCATCAGTGAGTCAGACAGGGTCGAATACTATGGCTACACCTTC,.,16,TRBD1,TRBJ1-2,TRBV10-3
CASSYSGTGDTGELFF,TGTGCCAGCAGTTACTCCGGGACAGGGGACACCGGGGAGCTGTTTTTT,.,16,TRBD1,TRBJ2-2,TRBV6-6
CASSTRDGSSYNSPLHF,TGTGCCAGCAGCACTCGGGACGGTAGCTCCTATAATTCACCCCTCCACTTT,.,17,.,TRBJ1-6,TRBV9
CAWSDSRDEQFF,TGTGCCTGGAGCGACTCCAGGGATGAGCAGTTCTTC,.,12,.,TRBJ2-1,TRBV30
CASSPGGIRVTEAFF,TGTGCCAGCAGCCCTGGGGGGATCAGGGTGACTGAAGCTTTCTTT,.,15,.,TRBJ1-1,TRBV7-3
CAISESAGDTQYF,TGTGCCATCAGTGAGTCGGCGGGGGATACGCAGTATTTT,.,13,.,TRBJ2-3,TRBV10-3
CASSFDRTVNTIYF,TGTGCCAGCAGTTTTGACAGGACTGTCAACACCATATATTTT,.,14,.,TRBJ1-3,TRBV3-1/TRBV3-2
CASRLEAQPQHF,TGTGCCAGCAGGTTGGAGGCTCAGCCCCAGCATTTT,few,12,.,TRBJ1-5,TRBV12-3/TRBV12-4
CASSHSPGGKNTGELFF,TGTGCCAGCAGCCATTCGCCCGGGGGGAAGAACACCGGGGAGCTGTTTTTT,.,17,TRBD2,TRBJ2-2,TRBV7-9
CSVERVFSEQFF,TGCAGCGTTGAAAGGGTTTTCAGTGAGCAGTTCTTC,once,12,.,TRBJ2-1,TRBV29-1
CASGMDTFEKLFF,TGTGCTAGTGGTATGGACACCTTTGAAAAACTGTTTTTT,.,13,.,TRBJ1-4,TRBV12-5
CASQETTGGNQPQHF,TGTGCCAGCCAGGAAACAACAGGGGGCAATCAGCCCCAGCATTTT,.,15,TRBD1,TRBJ1-5,TRBV6-5
CASSFVLPYEQYF,TGTGCCAGCAGTTTTGTGCTTCCTTACGAGCAGTACTTC,.,13,.,TRBJ2-7,TRBV12-3/TRBV12-4
CATSDTPDNEQFF,TGTGCCACCAGTGATACTCCCGACAATGAGCAGTTCTTC,.,13,.,TRBJ2-1,TRBV24-1
CASSVQSTGELFF,TGTGCTAGCAGCGTTCAGAGCACCGGGGAGCTGTTTTTT,.,13,.,TRBJ2-2,TRBV7-7